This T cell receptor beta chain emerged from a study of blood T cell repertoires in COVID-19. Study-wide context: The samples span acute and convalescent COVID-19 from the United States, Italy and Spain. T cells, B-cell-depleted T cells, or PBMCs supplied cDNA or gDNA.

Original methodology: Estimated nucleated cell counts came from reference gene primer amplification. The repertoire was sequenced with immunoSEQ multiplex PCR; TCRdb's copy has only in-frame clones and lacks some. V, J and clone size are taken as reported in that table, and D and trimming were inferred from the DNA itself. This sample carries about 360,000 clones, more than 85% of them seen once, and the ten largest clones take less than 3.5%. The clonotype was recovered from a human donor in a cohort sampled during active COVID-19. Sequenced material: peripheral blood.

The CDR3 protein is CASSSENYGYTF. In DNA, the CDR3 is TGTGCCAGCTCATCGGAGAACTATGGCTACACCTTC. The chain is built from TRBV2 and TRBJ1-2, with D unresolved. Germline V lookup: CDR1 SNHLY, CDR2 FYNNEI. This CDR3 is 12 amino acids long. The V end lost 8 bases, the J end lost 2 bases, and 9 bases lay between the germline ends. The variable domain in full, completed from reference TRBV2 and TRBJ1-2, reads EPEVTQTPSHQVTQMGQEVILRCVPISNHLYFYWYRQILGQKVEFLVSFYNNEISEKSEIFDDQFSVERPDGSNFTLKIRSTKLEDSAMYFCASSSENYGYTFGSGTRLTVV.